The 32 T cell receptor beta chains given below trace back to one sample, sequenced in a study of blood T cell repertoires in COVID-19. Libraries were prepared by immunoSEQ multiplex PCR; TCRdb keeps only in-frame clonotypes and omits some of them. The sample contains about 400,000 clones, approximately 86% of which appear only once. The sequenced sample was peripheral blood. These receptors all come from a woman aged 55-70 years with COVID-19, enrolled during active disease.

This clone was observed once. V is TRBV6-5 and J is TRBJ2-1, with D perhaps TRBD1 (7 bases). From germline, CDR1 is MNHEY and CDR2 SVGAGI. The CDR3 loop spans 13 amino acids. Trimming removed 7 bases at V and 12 bases at J, with 19 bases between. CDR3 in amino acids: CASTPGGGGRQFF. In DNA, the CDR3 is TGTGCCAGCACCCCGGGCGGAGGGGGCCGGCAGTTCTTC.

The CDR3 region is CASSIGAGDTEAFF. The CDR3 coding sequence is TGTGCCAGTAGTATAGGGGCAGGGGACACTGAAGCTTTCTTT. J is TRBJ1-1 and V is TRBV19; perhaps TRBD1 as D (6 bases). The CDR3 loop spans 14 amino acids. The germline gives CDR1 LNHDA, CDR2 SQIVND (reference sequence). Trimming removed 1 base from V and 3 bases from J, with 9 bases in between.

The chain recombines TRBV6-2 or TRBV6-3 with TRBJ1-5, with D perhaps TRBD1 (6 bases). From germline, CDR1 is MNHEY and CDR2 SVGEGT. V lost 5 bases and J lost 6, with 11 bases in between. The CDR3 sequence is 13 residues long. CDR3 sequence (DNA): TGTGCCAGCAGTGCAGGGGTGGGTCAGCCCCAGCATTTT. It translates to CASSAGVGQPQHF.

This chain links TRBV19 with TRBJ2-3; 7 bases match TRBD2. J gave up 4 bases and V 6 bases, and 13 bases lay outside the gene matches. The CDR3 length is 16 residues. Looked up from germline, CDR1 is LNHDA and CDR2 is SQIVND (reference sequence). This CDR3 reads CASSPLSGGLSDTQYF. DNA for the CDR3: TGTGCCAGTAGCCCCCTGTCCGGGGGGTTATCAGATACGCAGTATTTT.

V and J are TRBV14 and TRBJ1-6; no reliable D call. The CDR3 spans 15 residues. The V gene's germline CDR1 is SGHDN and CDR2 FVKESK. V was shortened by 4 bases and J by 5 bases, with 12 bases between the two germline ends. CDR3 protein: CASSLGTAHNSPLHF. Here the CDR3 DNA reads TGTGCCAGCAGCCTTGGCACAGCCCATAATTCACCCCTCCACTTT.

This clone was detected a few times. The chain combines TRBV28 with TRBJ2-7, with D hard to call. Germline V lookup: CDR1 MDHEN, CDR2 SYDVKM. V shed 6 bases and J shed 1 base, with 10 bases lying between them. The CDR3 contains 13 residues. CDR3 residues: CASRTPRSYEQYF. CDR3 sequence (DNA): TGTGCCAGCAGAACCCCGAGGTCCTACGAGCAGTACTTC. Supplemented by reference TRBV28 and TRBJ2-7, the full variable domain reads DVKVTQSSRYLVKRTGEKVFLECVQDMDHENMFWYRQDPGLGLRLIYFSYDVKMKEKGDIPEGYSVSREKKERFSLILESASTNQTSMYLCASRTPRSYEQYFGPGTRLTVT.

The gene calls are TRBV27 and TRBJ1-5; no definite D call. The ends were cut back, 7 bases at V and 2 bases at J, with 9 bases in the middle. The germline V gene has CDR1 MNHEY and CDR2 SMNVEV (reference sequence). CDR3 length equals 13 residues. DNA for the CDR3: TGTGCCAGCATGCCCGGGGGCAATCAGCCCCAGCATTTT. Its translation: CASMPGGNQPQHF.

The chain uses TRBV9 and TRBJ1-1, with D possibly matching TRBD1 (5 bases). The V gene lost 0 bases and the J gene lost 7 bases, with 13 bases spanning the gap. The CDR3 runs 14 residues. Per the germline V gene, CDR1 is SGDLS and CDR2 is YYNGEE. The CDR3 sequence: CASSVEAGFGEAFF. In DNA form, the CDR3 reads TGTGCCAGCAGCGTAGAGGCAGGGTTCGGTGAAGCTTTCTTT.

This chain links TRBV4-3 with TRBJ1-2; no reliable D call. The CDR3 is 15 residues long. V gave up 3 bases and J gave up 4 bases, with 15 bases separating them. The germline CDR1 and CDR2 sequences are LGHNA and YSLEER. CDR3 sequence (DNA): TGCGCCAGCAGCCACTCCAACTCCCCTCTCTATGGCTACACCTTC. This translates into CASSHSNSPLYGYTF.

The CDR3 bases are TGTGCCAGCAGTTCCCCGACTACCTTGGGCACTGAAGCTTTCTTT. Translation gives CASSSPTTLGTEAFF. V gene TRBV28 combines with J gene TRBJ1-1; D is undetermined. Trimming stripped 4 bases from V and 4 bases from J, with 16 bases between. The CDR3 is 15 residues long. The germline CDR1 and CDR2 sequences are MDHEN and SYDVKM.

This chain links TRBV6-2 or TRBV6-3 with TRBJ1-2; no reliable D call. The CDR3 is 13 residues long. CDR1 is MNHEY and CDR2 is SVGEGT in the germline V gene. The V gene lost 1 base and the J gene lost 1 base, with 4 bases spanning the gap. CDR3 sequence (DNA): TGTGCCAGCAGTTACTTAGTTAACTATGGCTACACCTTC. Protein sequence: CASSYLVNYGYTF.

The chain combines TRBV30 with TRBJ1-1; the D gene is possibly TRBD1 (6 bases). This CDR3 is built from 13 residues. With 5 bases removed from V and 1 base from J, the gap between germline ends came to 11 bases. Germline V gene data show CDR1 as GTSNPN and CDR2 as SVGIG (reference sequence). Written as DNA, the CDR3 is TGTGCCTGGGGGGACATGGAGAACACTGAAGCTTTCTTT. It specifies CAWGDMENTEAFF.

The rearrangement joins TRBV5-6 to TRBJ1-2; 7 nucleotides line up with TRBD1. Per the germline V gene, CDR1 is SGHDT and CDR2 is YYEEEE. The CDR3 length is 13 residues. After removal of 7 bases from V and 1 base from J, the junction contained 4 bases not matched to a gene. The CDR3 DNA sequence: TGTGCCAGCGTGGACAGGCTTAACTATGGCTACACCTTC. Amino acid sequence: CASVDRLNYGYTF.

The gene calls are TRBV12-5 and TRBJ2-7; TRBD2 agrees at 11 bases. CDR3 size: 16 residues. Per the germline V gene, CDR1 is LGHNT and CDR2 is FRNRAP. After removal of 0 bases from V and 2 bases from J, the junction contained 3 bases not matched to a gene. The CDR3 nucleotides are TGTGCTAGTGGTTTGGTACTAGCGGGGGCTCCCTACGAGCAGTACTTC. It is translated as CASGLVLAGAPYEQYF.

The chain recombines TRBV7-2 with TRBJ2-1, with D perhaps TRBD2 (7 bases). From germline, CDR1 is SGHTA and CDR2 FQGNSA. V was clipped by 3 bases and J by 3 bases, with 15 bases between them. The CDR3 is 16 residues long. The CDR3 spells CASSLPGGPLYNEQFF. In DNA form, the CDR3 reads TGTGCCAGCAGCTTGCCGGGGGGCCCACTCTACAATGAGCAGTTCTTC. Full variable domain (missing parts from reference TRBV7-2 and TRBJ2-1): GAGVSQSPSNKVTEKGKDVELRCDPISGHTALYWYRQSLGQGLEFLIYFQGNSAPDKSGLPSDRFSAERTGGSVSTLTIQRTQQEDSAVYLCASSLPGGPLYNEQFFGPGTRLTVL.

The V gene is TRBV3-1 (or the pseudogene TRBV3-2), the J gene TRBJ1-2; D ambiguous. The CDR3 contains 12 residues. V lost 1 base and J 6 bases, leaving 6 bases between the germline ends. From germline, CDR1 is LGHDT and CDR2 YNNKEL (reference sequence). CDR3 loop: CASSQGRDGYTF. CDR3 DNA sequence: TGTGCCAGCAGCCAAGGGAGAGATGGCTACACCTTC.

The chain employs TRBV6-1 and TRBJ2-7; 8 bases align to TRBD1. This CDR3 is built from 15 residues. Germline V gene sequence: CDR1 MNHNS, CDR2 SASEGT. V lost 3 bases, J lost 3 bases, and 7 bases stayed unmatched. CDR3 bases: TGTGCCAGCAGTGACGAGGACAGGGACAGCTACGAGCAGTACTTC. The encoded protein is CASSDEDRDSYEQYF.

This chain uses TRBV7-9 with TRBJ2-1, with a possible D match to TRBD2 (6 bases). The CDR3 extends over 14 amino acids. The germline gives CDR1 SEHNR, CDR2 FQNEAQ (reference sequence). With 5 bases removed from V and 7 bases from J, the gap between germline ends came to 15 bases. The CDR3 is CASSRGEVGNEQFF. CDR3 nucleotides: TGTGCCAGCAGCCGCGGGGAGGTGGGGAATGAGCAGTTCTTC.

The V and J genes are TRBV3-1 (or the pseudogene TRBV3-2) and TRBJ2-1; TRBD1 aligns across 12 bases. Germline CDR1 is LGHDT and CDR2 is YNNKEL (reference sequence). This CDR3 comprises 16 residues. The ends lost 2 bases at V and 7 bases at J; junction bases unmatched: 6. The CDR3 loop is CASSQTPGQGANEQFF. The CDR3 region has the DNA TGTGCCAGCAGCCAAACACCGGGACAGGGGGCAAATGAGCAGTTCTTC.

The chain couples TRBV3-1 (or the pseudogene TRBV3-2) to TRBJ2-3; TRBD2 agrees at 8 bases. The germline CDR1 and CDR2 sequences are LGHDT and YNNKEL (reference sequence). The CDR3 sequence is 15 residues long. J was trimmed by 6 bases and V by 0 bases; bases with no gene match: 5. In nucleotides, the CDR3 is TGTGCCAGCAGCCAAGATTACCAGCGGGGGGATACGCAGTATTTT. Protein sequence: CASSQDYQRGDTQYF.

This clone was detected once. J is TRBJ2-4 and V is TRBV13; D possibly corresponds to TRBD1 (6 bases). Trimming left V 2 bases short and J 2 bases short, with 13 bases between. The CDR3 covers 16 residues. Germline V gives CDR1 PRHDT, CDR2 FYEKMQ (reference sequence). This CDR3 reads CASSLIQGKPKNIQYF. The CDR3 DNA follows: TGTGCCAGCAGCTTAATACAGGGTAAACCCAAAAACATTCAGTACTTC.

This chain uses TRBV10-3 with TRBJ2-2; 11 bases map to TRBD2. Per the germline V gene, CDR1 is ENHRY and CDR2 is SYGVKD. The V segment lost 3 bases and the J segment 5 bases; nucleotides outside the gene matches: 8. The length of the CDR3 is 17 residues. CDR3 sequence reads: CAISDRGLAGVTGELFF. In DNA form, the CDR3 reads TGTGCCATCAGTGACCGAGGACTAGCGGGTGTGACCGGGGAGCTGTTTTTT.

The chain carries TRBV19 and TRBJ2-2; 9 bases fit TRBD1. The V gene end was trimmed by 7 bases and the J gene end by 3 bases; junction bases not matched to a gene: 9. The CDR3 loop spans 16 amino acids. CDR1 and CDR2 from the germline V gene are LNHDA and SQIVND (reference sequence). The CDR3 bases are TGTGCCAGTACCTTCGGGACAGGGAGGTACACCGGGGAGCTGTTTTTT. As protein: CASTFGTGRYTGELFF.

The CDR3: CASSPRQGPGYTF. CDR3 in DNA: TGTGCCAGCAGCCCTAGACAGGGCCCCGGCTACACCTTC. The V call is TRBV7-2, the J call TRBJ1-2, with TRBD1 matching over 7 bases. Unmatched junction bases numbered 8, after V lost 5 bases and J lost 8 bases. Germline V gives CDR1 SGHTA, CDR2 FQGNSA. The CDR3 contains 13 residues.

V and J are TRBV6-6 and TRBJ1-1; D may be TRBD1 (5 bases). Trimming stripped 2 bases from V and 0 bases from J, with 7 bases between. Germline assignment: CDR1 MNHNY and CDR2 SVGAGI (reference sequence). The CDR3 is made up of 14 amino acids. Written as DNA, the CDR3 is TGTGCCAGCAGTTACGCAGGGATGAACACTGAAGCTTTCTTT. This sequence encodes CASSYAGMNTEAFF.

The V and J genes are TRBV13 and TRBJ1-4; a weak D match, TRBD1 (6 bases). This CDR3 contains 15 residues. The germline V gene encodes CDR1 PRHDT and CDR2 FYEKMQ (reference sequence). Trimming took off 5 bases at V and 7 bases at J, with 17 bases between the two ends. The CDR3 protein is CASSPTTTGREKLFF. Here the CDR3 DNA reads TGTGCCAGCAGCCCAACCACTACAGGGCGTGAAAAACTGTTTTTT.

The gene calls are TRBV27 and TRBJ2-5, with D possibly TRBD1 on 5 matching bases. Trimming stripped 2 bases from V and 5 bases from J, with 15 bases between. This CDR3 comprises 15 residues. CDR1 is MNHEY and CDR2 is SMNVEV in the germline V gene (reference sequence). The CDR3 protein is CASSLGATWRETQYF. The CDR3 nucleotides are TGTGCCAGCAGTTTAGGGGCAACGTGGCGGGAGACCCAGTACTTC.

The V call is TRBV7-2, the J call TRBJ2-1; 10 positions agree with TRBD1. CDR1 SGHTA and CDR2 FQGNSA come from the germline V gene. With V trimmed by 4 bases and J by 8 bases, 5 bases remained unmatched. CDR3 length: 14 amino acids. CDR3 sequence reads: CASSSRQGAYEQFF. CDR3 DNA: TGTGCCAGCAGCTCGAGACAGGGGGCGTATGAGCAGTTCTTC.

This clone has just a few counts. This chain joins TRBV6-2 or TRBV6-3 and TRBJ2-7; D is ambiguous. Looked up from germline, CDR1 is MNHEY and CDR2 is SVGEGT. CDR3 length: 12 amino acids. Trimming removed 2 bases at V and 2 bases at J, with 4 bases between. The CDR3 loop reads CASSYQTYEQYF. As DNA, the CDR3 is TGTGCCAGCAGTTACCAAACCTACGAGCAGTACTTC.

This clone was counted many times. Other DNA sequences in the same sample also yield this CDR3. The V gene is TRBV7-6, the J gene TRBJ1-5; possible D gene TRBD1, 5 bases. V shed 0 bases and J shed 4 bases, with 7 bases lying between them. This CDR3 region has 14 residues. Germline lookup yields CDR1 SGHVS and CDR2 FNYEAQ. In nucleotides, the CDR3 is TGTGCCAGCAGCTTAGCGGGGGGAAATCAGCCCCAGCATTTT. Translation: CASSLAGGNQPQHF. The entire variable domain, with the rest obtained from reference TRBV7-6 and TRBJ1-5, is as follows: GAGVSQSPRYKVTKRGQDVALRCDPISGHVSLYWYRQALGQGPEFLTYFNYEAQQDKSGLPNDRFSAERPEGSISTLTIQRTEQRDSAMYRCASSLAGGNQPQHFGDGTRLSIL.

This rearrangement joins TRBV19 to TRBJ1-2; 10 positions agree with TRBD1. V lost 4 bases and J lost 1; bases outside the gene matches: 6. Germline V gives CDR1 LNHDA, CDR2 SQIVND (reference sequence). CDR3 length equals 16 residues. The CDR3 DNA reads TGTGCCAGTAGTACCCACCGGGACAGGGGTAACTATGGCTACACCTTC. This gives the protein CASSTHRDRGNYGYTF.

CDR3 in amino acids: CAGRTGHEQFF. The CDR3, as DNA: TGTGCCGGGCGGACAGGGCATGAGCAGTTCTTC. The rearrangement joins TRBV3-1 (or the pseudogene TRBV3-2) to TRBJ2-1; the match to TRBD1 covers 8 bases. This CDR3 region has 11 residues. The germline CDR1 and CDR2 sequences are LGHDT and YNNKEL (reference sequence). After removal of 11 bases from V and 8 bases from J, the junction contained 5 bases not matched to a gene.